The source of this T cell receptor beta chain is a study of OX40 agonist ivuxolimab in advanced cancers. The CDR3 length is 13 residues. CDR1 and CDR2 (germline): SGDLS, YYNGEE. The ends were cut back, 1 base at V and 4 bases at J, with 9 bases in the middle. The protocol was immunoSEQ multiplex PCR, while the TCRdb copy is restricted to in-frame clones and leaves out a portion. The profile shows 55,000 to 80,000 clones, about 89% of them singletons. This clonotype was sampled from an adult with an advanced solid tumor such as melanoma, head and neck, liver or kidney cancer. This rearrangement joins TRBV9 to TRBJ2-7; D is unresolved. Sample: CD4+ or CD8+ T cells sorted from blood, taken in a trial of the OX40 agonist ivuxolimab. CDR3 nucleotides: TGTGCCAGCAGCGTATCCCCTCTATACGAGCAGTACTTC. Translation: CASSVSPLYEQYF.